The subject of this entry is one T cell receptor beta chain. This sample was taken from a study of shared clonotypes between healthy human individuals. Some clones are missing from TCRdb's copy, which holds only in-frame ones; the method was immunoSEQ multiplex PCR. The profile shows 1 million to 1.3 million clones, more than 75% of them singletons. Per the germline V gene, CDR1 is LNHDA and CDR2 is SQIVND (reference sequence). The J segment lost 7 bases and the V segment lost 3 bases, leaving 6 bases of the junction unmatched. The CDR3 is 15 residues long. This chain connects TRBV19 to TRBJ2-1; 10 bases match TRBD2. Sequencing input: memory CD4+ T cells from PBMCs. Subset given: CD45RA-negative fraction. This clonotype was obtained from a man younger than 35 in good health. Some clones in this sample may be carry-over from other donors' samples. CDR3 nucleotide sequence: TGTGCCAGTAGTATGATCGAAGCGGGAGGGAATGAGCAGTTCTTC. Amino acids: CASSMIEAGGNEQFF.